This is a list of T cell receptor beta chains from one sample in a study of shared clonotypes between healthy human individuals. Profiled with immunoSEQ multiplex PCR; TCRdb holds only in-frame clones, not every one. This table holds around 1.1 million clones, 70% to 80% found once. Sequenced sample: memory CD4+ T cells from PBMCs. These receptors were collected from a young man in good health. Some clones in this sample may be carry-over from other donors' samples. The CDR3 runs from the conserved cysteine through the conserved F or W. D genes are given only for firm matches. Size values are once, few and many counts, or a class for expanded clones, and some rows have none.

TRBJ2-3 | 17 | TRBV15 | TRBD2 | NA | TGTGCCACCAGCCGGGGGGAGAGGCTTACTAGCACAGATACGCAGTATTTT | CATSRGERLTSTDTQYF
TRBJ2-3 | 14 | TRBV2 | NA | NA | TGTGCCAGCAGCCGGGACTCCCACACAGATACGCAGTATTTT | CASSRDSHTDTQYF
TRBJ2-2 | 16 | TRBV5-1 | NA | NA | TGCGCCAGCAGCTTCCGTGGCACCTCAAACACCGGGGAGCTGTTTTTT | CASSFRGTSNTGELFF
TRBJ2-4 | 15 | TRBV25-1 | TRBD1 | NA | TGTGCCAGCATCCCTGAGGGGGCCGGCAAAAACATTCAGTACTTC | CASIPEGAGKNIQYF
TRBJ1-2 | 11 | TRBV29-1 | NA | NA | TGCAGCGTTGCCGCGGGCAATGGCTACACCTTC | CSVAAGNGYTF
TRBJ2-2 | 14 | TRBV9 | NA | once | TGTGCCAGCAGCGTAGGGACGGCCACCGGGGAGCTGTTTTTT | CASSVGTATGELFF
TRBJ2-7 | 13 | TRBV15 | TRBD2 | once | TGTGCCACCAGCAGACGGGCGGGAGCCGAGCAGTACTTC | CATSRRAGAEQYF
TRBJ2-5 | 12 | TRBV9 | NA | NA | TGTGCCAGCAGCCCACATGAAGAGACCCAGTACTTC | CASSPHEETQYF
TRBJ1-5 | 14 | TRBV7-2 | NA | NA | TGTGCCAGCAGCCCAGAACACAGCAATCAGCCCCAGCATTTT | CASSPEHSNQPQHF
TRBJ2-5 | 13 | TRBV14 | NA | NA | TGTGCCAGCAGCCAATCAAGAGGCACTACGATTAACTTC | CASSQSRGTTINF
TRBJ2-3 | 15 | TRBV2 | NA | NA | TGTGCCACCGGACAGACTGCTCCATTCACAGATACGCAGTATTTT | CATGQTAPFTDTQYF
TRBJ2-7 | 12 | TRBV5-1 | NA | NA | TGCGCCAGCAGCTCCACAGCTTGGGAGCAGTACTTC | CASSSTAWEQYF
TRBJ2-3 | 15 | TRBV10-3 | NA | few | TGTGCCATCAGTGAGTTCCTAGCAGGCACAGATACGCAGTATTTT | CAISEFLAGTDTQYF
TRBJ2-2 | 14 | TRBV6-1 | TRBD2 | NA | TGTGCCAGCAGGCTAGCGGGATTAGCCGGGGAGCTGTTTTTT | CASRLAGLAGELFF
TRBJ2-7 | 15 | TRBV6-6 | TRBD1 | NA | TGTGCCAGCAGCAAGGACAGGGTTCGGGCCTACGAGCAGTACTTC | CASSKDRVRAYEQYF
TRBJ2-1 | 14 | TRBV30 | TRBD2 | NA | TGTGCCTGGAGTTTGGGTCTAGCGGTTAATGAGCAGTTCTTC | CAWSLGLAVNEQFF
TRBJ1-5 | 14 | TRBV2 | NA | NA | TGTGCCAGCAGACCGACAGGTGCCAATCAGCCCCAGCATTTT | CASRPTGANQPQHF
TRBJ2-1 | 14 | TRBV9 | TRBD2 | NA | TGTGCCCTAGGCCGGCGGGAGACCCGTAATGAGCAGTTCTTC | CALGRRETRNEQFF
TRBJ2-1 | 16 | TRBV28 | NA | NA | TGTGCCAGCAGTTTAGTAAGCGGGTCACAGGACAATGAGCAGTTCTTC | CASSLVSGSQDNEQFF
TRBJ1-5 | 14 | TRBV2 | NA | NA | TGTGCCAGCAGTGGCAACAGGGCTTATCAGCCCCAGCATTTT | CASSGNRAYQPQHF
TRBJ2-7 | 13 | TRBV6-1 | TRBD1 | NA | TGTGCCACGAACCGGGGACAGAGCTACGAGCAGTACTTC | CATNRGQSYEQYF
TRBJ2-7 | 15 | TRBV28 | TRBD1 | NA | TGTGCCAGCAGTTTATCAGGGGGCCTGAAATACGAGCAGTACTTC | CASSLSGGLKYEQYF
TRBJ1-5 | 13 | TRBV18 | NA | NA | TGTGCCAGCTCACCAGGGTACGATCAGCCCCAGCATTTT | CASSPGYDQPQHF
TRBJ2-3 | 14 | TRBV7-9 | TRBD2 | NA | TGTGCCAGCAGCTTATCGGGGGGTACAGATACGCAGTATTTT | CASSLSGGTDTQYF
TRBJ2-2 | 20 | TRBV28 | TRBD2 | NA | TGTGCCCTTAGAGGGCAGGGGGGACTAGCGGGGACAGTGGACACCGGGGAGCTGTTTTTT | CALRGQGGLAGTVDTGELFF
TRBJ2-7 | 14 | TRBV6-5 | NA | few | TGTGCCAGCAGTTACAAGGGATCCTCCTACGAGCAGTACTTC | CASSYKGSSYEQYF
TRBJ1-2 | 14 | TRBV2 | TRBD1 | once | TGTGCCAGCAGCCTAGGACAGGGAGGCTATGGCTACACCTTC | CASSLGQGGYGYTF
TRBJ1-2 | 15 | TRBV10-3 | TRBD1 | NA | TGTGCCATCAGTGAGAGGGACAGGGGACTAGGTGGCTACACCTTC | CAISERDRGLGGYTF
TRBJ2-7 | 16 | TRBV5-1 | NA | NA | TGCGCCAGCAGCTTGGCTAGTTCAAAAGGCTTCGGCGAGCAGTACTTC | CASSLASSKGFGEQYF
TRBJ1-3 | 16 | TRBV5-4 | TRBD1 | few | TGTGCCAGCAGCGAGGGCTCAGGGGGAACAGGAAACACCATATATTTT | CASSEGSGGTGNTIYF
TRBJ2-2 | 14 | TRBV11-2 | NA | NA | TGTGCCAGCAGCTTCGCTCTTACTAGCGGGGAGCTGTTTTTT | CASSFALTSGELFF
TRBJ2-5 | 14 | TRBV5-1 | NA | NA | TGCGCCAGCAGCTTGACGGCAATTCCAGAGACCCAGTACTTC | CASSLTAIPETQYF
TRBJ2-5 | 19 | TRBV18 | TRBD2 | NA | TGTGCCAGCTCACCACGACAGCCCGGGCTAGCGGGAGGTCAAGAGACCCAGTACTTC | CASSPRQPGLAGGQETQYF
TRBJ1-1 | 16 | TRBV18 | TRBD1 | NA | TGTGCCAGCTCACCCCTGACAGGGGCCTCGAACACTGAAGCTTTCTTT | CASSPLTGASNTEAFF
TRBJ2-3 | 13 | TRBV4-1 | NA | NA | TGCGCCAGCAGCTCCTCTAGCACAGATACGCAGTATTTT | CASSSSSTDTQYF
TRBJ2-7 | 14 | TRBV9 | TRBD2 | NA | TGTGCCAGCAGCGCGAGGGCGGGAGGGCAGGAGCAGTACTTC | CASSARAGGQEQYF
TRBJ1-5 | 14 | TRBV5-8 | NA | once | TGTGCCAGCAGATTAGGGGGATCGGGACAGCCCCAGCATTTT | CASRLGGSGQPQHF
TRBJ1-1 | 14 | TRBV19 | NA | NA | TGTGCCAGTAGTATCGGCGGCAGGGTCACTGAAGCTTTCTTT | CASSIGGRVTEAFF